A single sample is the source of the 8 T cell receptor beta chains below, sequenced in a study of CD8 T cells in Susac syndrome. Reverse transcription used about 0.5 to 1 ug RNA and random hexamers. TCRdb analysed the immunoSEQ multiplex PCR reads with MiXCR anew, one entry per CDR3 protein. The sample lists 150,000 to 200,000 distinct CDR3 sequences; roughly 96% were seen once. The sequenced sample was CD8+ T cells from PBMCs. Source of these receptors: a human donor with multiple sclerosis.

The chain combines TRBV12-3 or TRBV12-4 with TRBJ1-1; D unclear. The V gene lost 6 bases and the J gene lost 1 base, with 12 bases spanning the gap. The CDR3 consists of 14 residues. The CDR3 loop is CASSPSPENTEAFF. The DNA of the CDR3 is TGTGCCAGCAGCCCCTCGCCAGAGAACACTGAAGCTTTCTTT.

V gene TRBV27 combines with J gene TRBJ2-7, with 9 nucleotides matching TRBD1. Germline V gene lookup returns CDR1 MNHEY and CDR2 SMNVEV (reference sequence). V shed 3 bases and J 6 bases; nucleotides not matched to a gene: 6. The CDR3 is 14 residues long. The CDR3 loop reads CASSLGQGLPEQYF. The CDR3 DNA reads as TGTGCCAGCAGTTTGGGACAGGGACTTCCCGAGCAGTACTTC.

The chain joins TRBV19 to TRBJ1-6; weak D call: TRBD1 (5 bases). This CDR3 spans 15 amino acids. V was pared by 6 bases and J by 11 bases, with 20 bases between. From germline, CDR1 is LNHDA and CDR2 SQIVND (reference sequence). CDR3 in amino acids: CASSETSTAPPPLHF. The CDR3, as DNA: TGTGCCAGTAGCGAAACCTCGACAGCTCCTCCACCCCTCCACTTT.

The CDR3 region is CAWALGGGPSSTYNEQFF. The CDR3 bases are TGTGCCTGGGCCCTTGGGGGAGGACCATCGTCTACCTACAATGAGCAGTTCTTC. V gene TRBV30 combines with J gene TRBJ2-1, with D possibly TRBD2 on 6 matching bases. Germline CDR1 is GTSNPN and CDR2 is SVGIG (reference sequence). The V end lost 5 bases, the J end lost 2 bases, and 25 bases lay between the germline ends. The CDR3 totals 18 residues.

V is TRBV20-1 and J is TRBJ1-2; D remains unclear. CDR1 and CDR2 from the germline V gene are DFQATT and SNEGSKA (reference sequence). Trimming removed 4 bases from V and 0 bases from J, with 21 bases in between. This CDR3 contains 17 residues. This CDR3 is CSAITLPRFEANYGYTF. CDR3 coding DNA: TGCAGTGCTATAACTCTGCCCCGCTTCGAAGCTAACTATGGCTACACCTTC.

The J gene is TRBJ2-5, the V gene TRBV2; TRBD2 might be the D (6 bases). V lost 8 bases to trimming and J lost 2 bases, with 12 bases between them. CDR3 length: 13 residues. The germline gives CDR1 SNHLY, CDR2 FYNNEI. CDR3 nucleotide sequence: TGTGCCAGCCTAACGGGACTGCAAGAGACCCAGTACTTC. This sequence encodes CASLTGLQETQYF.

This clonotype has just one count. This sequence joins TRBV20-1 and TRBJ1-5; perhaps TRBD1 as D (6 bases). The length of the CDR3 is 15 residues. CDR1 is DFQATT, CDR2 SNEGSKA, per germline (reference sequence). V was pared by 0 bases and J by 3 bases, with 12 bases between. The CDR3 loop reads CSARDLGQPNQPQHF. The CDR3 DNA follows: TGCAGTGCTAGAGATCTTGGACAGCCCAATCAGCCCCAGCATTTT.

The chain is built from TRBV4-1 and TRBJ2-7; tentatively, D is TRBD2 (5 bases). V shed 1 base and J shed 3 bases, with 13 bases lying between them. Germline V CDR1 and CDR2: MGHRA, YSYEKL. CDR3 size: 15 residues. The DNA for the CDR3 is TGCGCCAGCAGCCAAGGCGTAACAAGCGGCTACGAGCAGTACTTC. This sequence encodes CASSQGVTSGYEQYF.